This record concerns one T cell receptor beta chain sequence. Its cognate antigen has yet to be identified. No qualities accompany the bases; no much larger clone lies one base away. The cysteine opens and the phenylalanine closes a CDR3 of 15 amino acids. Only the CDR3 region is kept as DNA, spanning 45 bases read in frame from base 1. Here V drops 3 bases and J drops 3 bases, and the junction holds 7 bases not matched to any gene. For CDR1 and CDR2, the germline V gene lists SGDLS and YYNGEE. The reads were generated on an Illumina NovaSeq 6000. TCRalpha and TCRbeta cDNA libraries were built by 5'RACE with constant-segment primers, adding sample barcodes and unique molecular identifiers. Trizol reagent was used to extract RNA from every sample. The libraries were amplified in two PCR steps, and the second step added a second sample barcode and Illumina TruSeq adapters. Sequencing of libraries was performed on an Illumina NovaSeq with 2 x 150 bp paired-end reads. In the authors' own workflow: Demultiplexing of reads and collapsing into UMI-guided consensus sequences were performed with migec v1.2.7. Using mixcr v2.1.11, UMI consensuses were aligned to TRA and TRB V and J templates and then assembled into clonotypes. A clonotype was counted as expanded or contracted only when both edgeR and NoisET called the clonotype significant, with the noise models trained on biological replicates. For edgeR calls, a false discovery rate-adjusted p below 0.01 and a log2 fold-change threshold of 1 were applied. PCA with hierarchical clustering of max-normalized trajectories of the 1000 most abundant clonotypes was used as exploratory dynamics analysis. The CD4 or CD8 phenotype of responding clones was assigned using the separately sequenced CD4+ and CD8+ repertoires. TCRdb redid the processing of the public reads, applying fastp at Q25 and MiXCR, and retained in-frame beta chains. One record per CDR3 amino acid sequence lists the most common genes and DNA. The V and J calls follow TCRdb's processing rather than the paper's. In all, the sample holds some 350,000 distinct CDR3 sequences, and 15% to 20% of those were seen once. The ten largest make up about 22% of the sample.

This record belongs to a study of T-cell memory formation after mild COVID-19 (dated by TCRdb to about 2021). As for the study more broadly: TCR sequence clusters from the two donors were largely donor specific. T-cell clones expanding and contracting after mild COVID-19 in a couple of donors were tracked by longitudinal TCRalpha and TCRbeta repertoire sequencing. The cohort comprised two young, previously healthy adult volunteers, one female and one male.

Ficoll-Paque density gradient centrifugation was the method used to isolate PBMCs. The study at large found these results: Balanced CD4/CD8 phenotypes were observed for clones contracting from day 15 to 85, whereas a bias towards CD4+ was observed for a second wave of clones expanding from day 15 to 37. Some responding clones were detected in pre-infection memory, which suggested that pre-existing cross-reactive memory T cells had joined the SARS-CoV-2 response. Contracting CD4+ clones appeared mostly in the CM and EM memory subsets, whereas CD8+ clones were enriched in EMRA. SARS-CoV-2 specificity of the second-wave clones peaking on day 37 was not confirmed. Only a couple of mild cases were covered in the study, and larger cohorts including severe cases with pre-infection samples were considered necessary.

The receptor comes from a young man who had mild COVID-19 (a few samples of this study predate the infection). The sample titles of this study are shuffled in the database, so cell type and time point are left out; the donor was told from shared clones. The sample taken for sequencing was PBMCs or a T cell subset sorted from them (not recorded which). This chain joins TRBV9 to TRBJ1-2, with TRBD1 identical over 8 junction bases. CDR3 protein: CASSAPIQGDYGYTF. The sequenced DNA: TGTGCCAGCAGCGCGCCTATACAGGGGGACTATGGCTACACCTTC. Full variable domain (CDR3 extended with the reference TRBV9 and TRBJ1-2 proteins): DSGVTQTPKHLITATGQRVTLRCSPRSGDLSVYWYQQSLDQGLQFLIQYYNGEERAKGNILERFSAQQFPDLHSELNLSSLELGDSALYFCASSAPIQGDYGYTFGSGTRLTVV.